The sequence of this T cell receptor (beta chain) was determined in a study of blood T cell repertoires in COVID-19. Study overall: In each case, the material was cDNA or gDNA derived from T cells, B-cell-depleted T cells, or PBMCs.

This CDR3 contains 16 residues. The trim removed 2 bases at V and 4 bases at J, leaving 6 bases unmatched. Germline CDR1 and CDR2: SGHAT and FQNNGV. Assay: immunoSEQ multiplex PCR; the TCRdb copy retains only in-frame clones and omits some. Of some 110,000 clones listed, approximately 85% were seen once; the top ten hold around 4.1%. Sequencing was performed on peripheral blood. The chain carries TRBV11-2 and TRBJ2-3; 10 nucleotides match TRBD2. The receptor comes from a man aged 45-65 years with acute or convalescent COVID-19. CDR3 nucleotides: TGTGCCAGCAGCTTAAATAGCGGGGGGCTCCCAGATACGCAGTATTTT. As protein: CASSLNSGGLPDTQYF. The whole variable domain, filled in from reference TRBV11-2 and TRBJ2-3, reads EAGVAQSPRYKIIEKRQSVAFWCNPISGHATLYWYQQILGQGPKLLIQFQNNGVVDDSQLPKDRFSAERLKGVDSTLKIQPAKLEDSAVYLCASSLNSGGLPDTQYFGPGTRLTVL.